The entry below describes one T cell receptor beta chain. The antigen remains undetermined. Sequencing used immunoSEQ multiplex PCR; TCRdb keeps in-frame clones, though not all of them. The sample gives about 40,000 clones, about 87% of which show up once; roughly 1.2% is in the top ten. The sample comes from a study of T cells in narcolepsy. Whole-study findings and limits: Autoreactive clone sequences were missing from some blood memory CD4+ repertoires.

The CDR3 contains 16 residues. Germline CDR1 reads LNHNV; CDR2 reads YYDKDF (reference sequence). The V gene lost 3 bases and the J gene lost 5 bases, with 16 bases spanning the gap. The sequence came from a human donor with narcolepsy. Sequencing input: CD45RA- memory CD4+ T cells from PBMCs. The chain is built from TRBV15 and TRBJ2-2; TRBD2 is a possible D gene (5 bases). The CDR3: CATSSQEGRVTGELFF. The CDR3 nucleotides are TGTGCCACCAGCAGTCAAGAGGGAAGGGTAACCGGGGAGCTGTTTTTT.